Following are 19 T cell receptor beta chains from one sample sequenced in a study of post-analysis software for immune sequencing data. General study results and limits: When patients were compared with controls, four to six TRBV segments were more frequent, TRBV5-6, TRBV5-1 and TRBV20-1 among them.

Unique molecular identifiers were built into the TCR beta cDNA libraries. Via MiXCR, TCRdb re-called the PCR reads, giving one row per CDR3 protein. The top ten hold about an eighth of the sample, which has a few hundred thousand distinct CDR3 sequences, roughly 36% seen once. Their antigen targets remain unknown. The material sequenced was blood. The receptors were sampled from a girl aged 10-17 years with multiple sclerosis.

This clonotype was detected only a few times. The V gene is TRBV5-4, the J gene TRBJ2-7, with 8 bases identical to TRBD1. V trimming: 4 bases; J trimming: 2 bases; junction bases outside the gene matches: 8. This CDR3 spans 15 amino acids. Germline lookup yields CDR1 SGHNT and CDR2 YYREEE (reference sequence). The CDR3 DNA is TGTGCCAGCAGCACGGGGACAGGATTCCCCTACGAGCAGTACTTC. Protein product: CASSTGTGFPYEQYF. Complete variable domain (other parts from reference TRBV5-4 and TRBJ2-7): ETGVTQSPTHLIKTRGQQVTLRCSSQSGHNTVSWYQQALGQGPQFIFQYYREEENGRGNFPPRFSGLQFPNYSSELNVNALELDDSALYLCASSTGTGFPYEQYFGPGTRLTVT.

The chain carries TRBV12-3 or TRBV12-4 and TRBJ2-3, with 9 bases that match TRBD2. After removal of 10 bases from V and 5 bases from J, the junction contained 7 bases not matched to a gene. The CDR3 covers 13 residues. CDR3 amino acids: CATRGGEGDTQYF. Written as DNA, the CDR3 is TGTGCCACCCGCGGGGGGGAAGGAGATACGCAGTATTTT.

This chain links TRBV6-1 with TRBJ2-5; the match to TRBD1 covers 9 bases. Trimming took 3 bases from V and 5 from J; bases not matched to a gene: 7. The CDR3 has 15 residues. Germline CDR1 is MNHNS and CDR2 is SASEGT. CDR3 sequence (DNA): TGTGCCAGCAGTGATGACAGGGGGACTGGGGAGACCCAGTACTTC. Residues: CASSDDRGTGETQYF.

This clonotype was counted only a few times. The CDR3: CASSLRAYETQYF. CDR3 nucleotide sequence: TGCGCCAGCAGCTTGCGGGCCTACGAGACCCAGTACTTC. The chain recombines TRBV5-1 with TRBJ2-5; D is ambiguous. Trimming removed 1 base at V and 5 bases at J, with 9 bases between. CDR1 and CDR2 (germline): SGHRS, YFSETQ. This CDR3 spans 13 amino acids.

This clonotype has more than one count but fewer than ten. This sequence joins TRBV12-3 or TRBV12-4 and TRBJ1-4; possible D gene TRBD1, 5 bases. The CDR3 sequence is 16 residues long. The germline V and J ends were trimmed by 1 base and 7 bases, with 16 bases remaining between them. CDR3 residues: CASSLGPQSGGEKLFF. The DNA of the CDR3 is TGTGCCAGCAGTTTAGGTCCACAGAGCGGGGGTGAAAAACTGTTTTTT.

This chain joins TRBV12-3 or TRBV12-4 and TRBJ1-2, with a possible D match to TRBD1 (5 bases). V dropped 11 bases and J dropped 3 bases, with 16 bases sitting between them. This CDR3 has 13 residues. CDR3 in amino acids: CASGRGNDYGYTF. The CDR3 DNA reads TGTGCCTCGGGTCGGGGGAATGACTATGGCTACACCTTC.

At least ten counts were recorded for this clonotype. The chain has TRBV6-1 and TRBJ2-5, with 8 nucleotides matching TRBD2. From germline, CDR1 is MNHNS and CDR2 SASEGT. The CDR3 runs to 17 residues. V dropped 5 bases and J dropped 4; count of bases not matched to a gene: 15. CDR3 residues: CASSPSGGVRNGETQYF. In DNA form, the CDR3 reads TGTGCCAGCAGTCCTTCCGGGGGGGTAAGGAATGGAGAGACCCAGTACTTC.

The sample holds a few counts of this clonotype. The chain carries TRBV27 and TRBJ2-1, with 10 positions matching TRBD2. The length of the CDR3 is 16 residues. CDR1 is MNHEY and CDR2 is SMNVEV in the germline V gene (reference sequence). V lost 5 bases, J lost 7 bases, and 11 bases stayed unmatched. CDR3 sequence reads: CASSPRGLAGGNEQFF. Written as DNA, the CDR3 is TGTGCCAGCAGTCCCCGGGGGTTAGCGGGGGGAAATGAGCAGTTCTTC.

CDR3 nucleotides: TGTGCCAGCAGCACCCCCCCGATGGGGAACTCCTACGAGCAGTACTTC. Translating it yields CASSTPPMGNSYEQYF. The chain employs TRBV7-9 and TRBJ2-7; D gene uncertain. Germline V gives CDR1 SEHNR, CDR2 FQNEAQ (reference sequence). This CDR3 is built from 16 residues. V lost 5 bases and J lost 0, with 17 bases in between.

This clonotype was seen only a few times. The genes are TRBV20-1 and TRBJ2-6; TRBD1 or TRBD2 may be the D gene (5 bases each). There are 13 residues in the CDR3. Germline lookup yields CDR1 DFQATT and CDR2 SNEGSKA (reference sequence). Between the trimmed V and J ends, which lost 6 bases and 1 base, there was a span of 7 bases. This CDR3 reads CSAEGSGANVLTF. The CDR3 coding sequence is TGCAGTGCCGAGGGGTCTGGGGCCAACGTCCTGACTTTC.

This clonotype was seen only a few times. V is TRBV27 and J is TRBJ2-1, with 11 positions matching TRBD1. Trimming cost V 5 bases and J 7 bases; bases outside gene matches: 7. CDR1 is MNHEY and CDR2 is SMNVEV in the germline V gene (reference sequence). The CDR3 has 15 amino acids. Here the CDR3 reads CASSPRTGGWNEQFF. CDR3 bases: TGTGCCAGCAGTCCGAGGACAGGGGGCTGGAATGAGCAGTTCTTC.

The chain has TRBV20-1 and TRBJ2-5; D perhaps matches TRBD2 (7 bases). In germline, CDR1 is DFQATT, CDR2 SNEGSKA (reference sequence). The CDR3 is made up of 15 amino acids. Trimming removed 5 bases at V and 2 bases at J, with 18 bases between. The CDR3 region is CSAAKAGAEQETQYF. In DNA form, the CDR3 reads TGCAGTGCTGCCAAGGCGGGGGCGGAACAAGAGACCCAGTACTTC.

With respect to this clonotype: A single base separates this from a much larger clone, so it may be a read error. Written as DNA, the CDR3 is TGTGCCAGCAGCTTCCCCCTTTACAATGAGCAGTTCTTC. The encoded protein is CASSFPLYNEQFF. This chain joins TRBV7-9 and TRBJ2-1; no clear D gene. The V and J ends lost 3 bases and 4 bases respectively, with 7 bases between them. The CDR3 consists of 13 residues. Germline-derived CDR1 and CDR2 are SEHNR and FQNEAQ (reference sequence).

The chain recombines TRBV4-3 with TRBJ2-7; perhaps TRBD1 as D (5 bases). Germline-derived CDR1 and CDR2 are LGHNA and YSLEER. Trimming cost V 5 bases and J 2 bases, with 16 bases left between them. The CDR3 totals 15 residues. The CDR3 region has the DNA TGCGCCAGCAGCTCAAGTTTGCAGGGCCCCTACGAGCAGTACTTC. Translating gives CASSSSLQGPYEQYF.

The sample holds a few counts of this clonotype. The chain links TRBV20-1 to TRBJ1-4, with 7 bases matching TRBD1. V was clipped by 7 bases and J by 3 bases; unmatched bases: 5. CDR1 and CDR2 (germline): DFQATT, SNEGSKA (reference sequence). The CDR3 extends over 13 amino acids. CDR3 sequence reads: CSVPGQSNEKLFF. CDR3 DNA sequence: TGCAGTGTCCCGGGACAGTCTAATGAAAAACTGTTTTTT.

The V call is TRBV4-1, the J call TRBJ2-3; D not resolved. Germline V gene lookup returns CDR1 MGHRA and CDR2 YSYEKL. This CDR3 region has 13 residues. The V end was cut by 3 bases, the J end by 6 bases, with 10 bases between. In nucleotides, the CDR3 is TGCGCCAGCAGCCATCATAGACTGGATACGCAGTATTTT. It yields the protein CASSHHRLDTQYF.

The chain is built from TRBV29-1 and TRBJ2-3; D is uncertain. The CDR3 spans 12 residues. V shed 6 bases and J shed 5 bases, with 12 bases lying between them. Germline assignment: CDR1 SQVTM and CDR2 ANQGSEA. The CDR3 DNA reads TGCAGCGTGTTGGTGCTTGGAGATACGCAGTATTTT. Amino acid sequence: CSVLVLGDTQYF.

V is TRBV20-1 and J is TRBJ2-6, with D hard to call. This CDR3 has 13 residues. Trimming removed 4 bases from V and 2 bases from J, with 6 bases in between. Germline V gene sequence: CDR1 DFQATT, CDR2 SNEGSKA (reference sequence). The CDR3 is CSAISPGANVLTF. The CDR3 DNA reads as TGCAGTGCTATTTCCCCTGGGGCCAACGTCCTGACTTTC.

The table lists this clonotype with a few counts. The genes are TRBV10-3 and TRBJ2-1; TRBD1 agrees at 10 bases. The V gene end was trimmed by 6 bases and the J gene end by 8 bases; junction bases not matched to a gene: 10. The CDR3 has 15 residues. CDR1 ENHRY and CDR2 SYGVKD come from the germline V gene. The DNA for the CDR3 is TGTGCCATCAGCGACCCGCGGACAGGGGGGGATGAGCAGTTCTTC. Protein: CAISDPRTGGDEQFF.